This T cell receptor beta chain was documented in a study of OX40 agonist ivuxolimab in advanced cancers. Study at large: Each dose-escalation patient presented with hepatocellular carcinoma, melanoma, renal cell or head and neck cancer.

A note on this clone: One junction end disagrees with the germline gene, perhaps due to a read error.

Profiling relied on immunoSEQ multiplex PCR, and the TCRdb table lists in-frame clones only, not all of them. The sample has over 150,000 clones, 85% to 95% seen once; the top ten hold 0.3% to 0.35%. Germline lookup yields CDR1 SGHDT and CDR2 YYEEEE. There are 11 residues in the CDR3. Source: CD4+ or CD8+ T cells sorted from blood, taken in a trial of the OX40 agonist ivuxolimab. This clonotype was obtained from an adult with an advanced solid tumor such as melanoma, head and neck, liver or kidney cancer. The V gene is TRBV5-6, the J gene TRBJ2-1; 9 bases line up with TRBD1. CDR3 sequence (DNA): TGTGCCAGCAGCGTGGGACAGGGTAAGGTCTTC. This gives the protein CASSVGQGKVF.